What follows are 21 T cell receptor beta chains derived from one specimen sequenced in a study of blood T cell repertoires in COVID-19. Clones were sequenced by immunoSEQ multiplex PCR, and TCRdb holds only the in-frame ones, with some missing. This table has about 150,000 clones, approximately 80% appearing once. Sequencing was performed on peripheral blood. All receptors derive from an elderly woman with acute or convalescent COVID-19.

This clone was found many times. This sequence joins TRBV7-2 and TRBJ2-6; tentatively, D is TRBD1 (5 bases). Trimming took 2 bases from V and 1 from J, leaving 6 bases between them. The germline CDR1 and CDR2 sequences are SGHTA and FQGNSA. This CDR3 comprises 15 residues. CDR3 protein: CASSLSGSGANVLTF. CDR3 in DNA: TGTGCCAGCAGCTTATCAGGGTCTGGGGCCAACGTCCTGACTTTC.

The chain combines TRBV10-2 with TRBJ2-1, with TRBD2 identical over 7 bases. V dropped 3 bases and J dropped 7; count of bases not matched to a gene: 6. From germline, CDR1 is WSHSY and CDR2 SAAADI. The CDR3 is 14 residues long. The CDR3 sequence: CASSDLLGGNEQFF. CDR3 DNA sequence: TGCGCCAGCAGTGATCTTTTGGGAGGGAATGAGCAGTTCTTC.

In this sample, this clone turned up a few times. This chain joins TRBV5-1 and TRBJ2-3; TRBD2 matches 7 bases. The germline gives CDR1 SGHRS, CDR2 YFSETQ. The CDR3 spans 16 residues. Trimming took 0 bases from V and 0 from J; bases not matched to a gene: 4. CDR3 residues: CASSLGAGQSTDTQYF. The CDR3 DNA reads TGCGCCAGCAGCTTGGGAGCGGGGCAAAGCACAGATACGCAGTATTTT.

V is TRBV28 and J is TRBJ2-7; D gene uncertain. Trimming cost V 9 bases and J 0 bases, with 12 bases left between them. Germline V gene data show CDR1 as MDHEN and CDR2 as SYDVKM. The CDR3 extends over 13 amino acids. CDR3 sequence reads: CASRGVPSYEQYF. CDR3 DNA: TGTGCCAGTCGTGGAGTTCCCTCCTACGAGCAGTACTTC.

This clone was detected once. V usage is TRBV3-1 (or the pseudogene TRBV3-2) and J usage is TRBJ1-4; the D gene is possibly TRBD1 (5 bases). Trimming took off 2 bases at V and 8 bases at J, with 15 bases between the two ends. The CDR3 contains 15 residues. The V gene's germline CDR1 is LGHDT and CDR2 YNNKEL (reference sequence). In nucleotides, the CDR3 is TGTGCCAGCAGCCAATCAGGCCAGGGTAGGGAAAAACTGTTTTTT. It specifies CASSQSGQGREKLFF.

This chain joins TRBV2 and TRBJ2-3, with D maybe TRBD1 (5 bases). The CDR3 is made up of 15 amino acids. The V and J ends lost 3 bases and 3 bases respectively, with 13 bases between them. Germline CDR1 reads SNHLY; CDR2 reads FYNNEI. CDR3 protein: CASSDYGARTDTQYF. The CDR3 bases are TGTGCCAGCAGTGATTATGGGGCGCGGACAGATACGCAGTATTTT.

The chain employs TRBV6-1 and TRBJ2-4; 12 bases agree with TRBD1. The germline V gene encodes CDR1 MNHNS and CDR2 SASEGT. The CDR3 sequence is 15 residues long. Trimming removed 0 bases from V and 9 bases from J; junction bases left unmatched: 3. The CDR3 sequence: CASSEAGQGAGIQYF. The CDR3 bases are TGTGCCAGCAGTGAAGCGGGACAGGGGGCTGGCATTCAGTACTTC.

This clone was observed once. The genes are TRBV19 and TRBJ1-4, with 7 bases matching TRBD1. Germline V lookup: CDR1 LNHDA, CDR2 SQIVND (reference sequence). The CDR3 length is 16 residues. V shed 3 bases and J 3 bases; nucleotides not matched to a gene: 7. CDR3 protein: CASSISQGRANEKLFF. CDR3 nucleotides: TGTGCCAGTAGTATCTCACAGGGGAGAGCTAATGAAAAACTGTTTTTT.

The gene calls are TRBV10-3 and TRBJ2-7; 7 bases are a match to TRBD2. CDR3 size: 16 residues. V lost 3 bases to trimming and J lost 1 base; unmatched junction nucleotides: 9. From germline, CDR1 is ENHRY and CDR2 SYGVKD. The CDR3 sequence: CAISEPASGTSYEQYF. The CDR3 region has the DNA TGTGCCATCAGTGAACCGGCTAGCGGTACGTCCTACGAGCAGTACTTC.

This sequence joins TRBV6-4 and TRBJ1-5; TRBD1 matches at 9 bases. The V gene end was trimmed by 4 bases and the J gene end by 7 bases; junction bases not matched to a gene: 8. Looked up from germline, CDR1 is MRHNA and CDR2 is SNTAGT. The CDR3 contains 15 residues. The CDR3: CASSVTGQGEQPQHF. DNA for the CDR3: TGTGCCAGCAGTGTAACGGGACAGGGAGAACAGCCCCAGCATTTT.

This chain joins TRBV19 and TRBJ2-1; D is possibly TRBD2 (6 bases). The germline CDR1 and CDR2 sequences are LNHDA and SQIVND (reference sequence). This CDR3 is 15 amino acids long. Between the trimmed V and J ends, which lost 1 base and 1 base, there was a span of 8 bases. The CDR3 DNA reads TGTGCCAGTAGTATAGGTGGGGGGTCCTACAATGAGCAGTTCTTC. Protein product: CASSIGGGSYNEQFF.

This clone was seen just once. The gene calls are TRBV6-5 and TRBJ1-2; 10 nucleotides agree with TRBD1. The CDR3 has 13 residues. Per germline, CDR1 MNHEY and CDR2 SVGAGI. V dropped 6 bases and J dropped 4; count of bases not matched to a gene: 2. CDR3 sequence (DNA): TGTGCCAGCAGAAGGACAGGGGGCTATGGCTACACCTTC. Residues: CASRRTGGYGYTF.

The chain joins TRBV5-4 to TRBJ2-1, with a weak D call TRBD2 (6 bases). Deletions cut 2 bases from V and 8 bases from J, with 17 bases between. The CDR3 has 15 residues. Germline values: CDR1 SGHNT, CDR2 YYREEE (reference sequence). The CDR3 here is CASSFEGRSGDEQFF. The CDR3, as DNA: TGTGCCAGCAGCTTTGAAGGGAGGTCGGGCGATGAGCAGTTCTTC. Looking up the rest from reference TRBV5-4 and TRBJ2-1 gives the full variable domain: ETGVTQSPTHLIKTRGQQVTLRCSSQSGHNTVSWYQQALGQGPQFIFQYYREEENGRGNFPPRFSGLQFPNYSSELNVNALELDDSALYLCASSFEGRSGDEQFFGPGTRLTVL.

The chain links TRBV20-1 to TRBJ1-5; 9 bases match TRBD1. There are 17 residues in the CDR3. J lost 1 base, V lost 3 bases, and 10 bases had no gene match. Germline CDR1 reads DFQATT; CDR2 reads SNEGSKA (reference sequence). CDR3: CSASTGTGSGSNQPQHF. The DNA of the CDR3 is TGCAGTGCTAGTACCGGGACAGGGTCGGGGAGCAATCAGCCCCAGCATTTT.

The chain joins TRBV6-5 to TRBJ1-2, with D maybe TRBD1 (5 bases). The CDR3 extends over 12 amino acids. Looked up from germline, CDR1 is MNHEY and CDR2 is SVGAGI. The V end lost 9 bases, the J end lost 8 bases, and 16 bases lay between the germline ends. The CDR3 nucleotides read TGTGCCAGTACTTGGGGCGCGGGGGGCTACACCTTC. Protein sequence: CASTWGAGGYTF.

This chain joins TRBV29-1 and TRBJ2-2; a possible D gene is TRBD2 (6 bases). This CDR3 is 13 amino acids long. Per germline, CDR1 SQVTM and CDR2 ANQGSEA. Trimming removed 7 bases at V and 6 bases at J, with 15 bases between. CDR3 protein: CSAMTRLAGELFF. CDR3 coding DNA: TGCAGCGCCATGACTAGGTTGGCCGGGGAGCTGTTTTTT.

The genes are TRBV6-6 and TRBJ1-3; TRBD1 is a possible D gene (5 bases). CDR1 and CDR2 (germline): MNHNY, SVGAGI (reference sequence). The V gene lost 5 bases and the J gene lost 4 bases, with 15 bases spanning the gap. This CDR3 is built from 15 residues. CDR3 residues: CASSLPSGHGNTIYF. CDR3 sequence (DNA): TGTGCCAGCAGTCTACCCTCAGGGCACGGAAACACCATATATTTT.

This chain connects TRBV18 to TRBJ1-1, with 7 nucleotides matching TRBD1. This CDR3 region has 16 residues. Germline CDR1 KGHSH, CDR2 LQKENI. V gave up 5 bases and J gave up 3 bases; unmatched junction bases: 12. The chain's CDR3 is CASSRRQGNADTEAFF. CDR3 coding DNA: TGTGCCAGCTCAAGGCGACAGGGAAATGCGGACACTGAAGCTTTCTTT.

The chain couples TRBV7-9 to TRBJ1-2; 9 bases agree with TRBD1. Trimming cost V 1 base and J 4 bases; bases outside gene matches: 4. Germline V gene lookup returns CDR1 SEHNR and CDR2 FQNEAQ (reference sequence). This CDR3 comprises 15 residues. CDR3 coding DNA: TGTGCCAGCAGCTTAGAAACAGGGGGCGGCTATGGCTACACCTTC. It codes for CASSLETGGGYGYTF.

J is TRBJ1-6 and V is TRBV6-5; TRBD1 is a possible D gene (5 bases). Germline CDR1 reads MNHEY; CDR2 reads SVGAGI. V was shortened by 2 bases and J by 3 bases, with 8 bases between the two germline ends. This CDR3 is 15 amino acids long. CDR3 sequence reads: CASSYGGDYNSPLHF. DNA for the CDR3: TGTGCCAGCAGTTACGGGGGGGACTATAATTCACCCCTCCACTTT.

The chain combines TRBV7-8 with TRBJ2-2; possibly TRBD1 for D (6 bases). The germline V and J ends were trimmed by 7 bases and 4 bases, with 22 bases remaining between them. The CDR3 runs 17 residues. Germline V CDR1 and CDR2: SGHVS, FQNEAQ. CDR3 sequence: CASIPSAGVSFTGELFF. CDR3 nucleotide sequence: TGTGCCAGCATCCCTTCGGCAGGGGTCTCCTTCACCGGGGAGCTGTTTTTT.